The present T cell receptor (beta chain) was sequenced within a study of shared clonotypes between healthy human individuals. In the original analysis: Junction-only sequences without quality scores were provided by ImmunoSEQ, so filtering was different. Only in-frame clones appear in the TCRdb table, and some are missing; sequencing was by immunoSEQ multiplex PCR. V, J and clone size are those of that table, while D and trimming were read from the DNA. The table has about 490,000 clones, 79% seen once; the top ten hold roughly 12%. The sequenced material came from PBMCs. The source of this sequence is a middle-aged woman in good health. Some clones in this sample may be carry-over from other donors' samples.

Here the CDR3 reads CAVRGLVTEAFF. CDR3 nucleotide sequence: TGTGCCGTCAGGGGGCTCGTTACTGAAGCTTTCTTT. J is TRBJ1-1 and V is TRBV30; 8 bases align to TRBD1. The ends lost 8 bases at V and 5 bases at J; junction bases unmatched: 7. CDR1 and CDR2 from the germline V gene are GTSNPN and SVGIG (reference sequence). The CDR3 sequence is 12 residues long.